In this sample, the clone carrying this T cell receptor beta chain turned up a few times. Its antigen is currently unknown. This sample is part of a study of T cells in Graves' hyperthyroidism and ophthalmopathy. Notes on the study in general: Stable hyperthyroidism was separated from ophthalmopathy by a model based on 13 V-J features. Ophthalmopathy was model-predicted a median about 6.9 months pre-onset.

The CDR3 has 17 residues. The V end lost 0 bases, the J end lost 4 bases, and 21 bases lay between the germline ends. Germline CDR1 reads DFQATT; CDR2 reads SNEGSKA (reference sequence). Authors of the study amplified TCR beta CDR3 regions from RNA transcripts. The study used the HTBI primer set for a first-round RT-PCR of the TCR CDR3. TCRdb processed the multiplex PCR reads anew with MiXCR; each CDR3 protein has one entry. The sample contains roughly 380,000 distinct CDR3 sequences, approximately 13% of which appear only once. Uncontrolled infection, other autoimmune disease, pregnancy or lactation barred patients from enrollment.

The genes are TRBV20-1 and TRBJ2-5; D possibly uses TRBD1 or TRBD2 (5 bases each). This TCR was sampled from a man aged 25-45 years with Graves' hyperthyroidism that later progressed to Graves' ophthalmopathy. The sample consisted of blood. The CDR3 region has the DNA TGCAGTGCTAGAGATATGGGACCGGGGCCTCCTGGAGAGACCCAGTACTTC. It is translated as CSARDMGPGPPGETQYF.